This TCR beta chain originates from a study of T-cell reconstitution after alpha-beta-depleted transplantation in children. Unique molecular identifiers featured in how the TCRbeta library was prepared. A single record per CDR3 protein comes from TCRdb applying MiXCR to the PCR reads. The sample records some 460,000 distinct CDR3 sequences, 15% to 20% being singletons. Notes on the study in general: Surviving recipient cells, namely T cells and thymic progenitors, were the source of high day-60 TCRbeta diversity in some patients. When one year had passed after transplant, most T-cell counts and diversity came from newly produced T cells. Where alpha-beta T cells came from about two months after transplant was reportedly several hundred expanded graft clones.

Points on this clonotype: Its matching antigen is unknown.

Sequencing was performed on PBMCs, mostly from graft donor cells, taken 360 days after TCRalphabeta/CD19-depleted stem cell transplant. The origin of this receptor is a boy under two years old who had a stem cell transplant for Wiskott-Aldrich syndrome, so the T cells may come from the graft donor.

The CDR3 is CSARDRRMSSYEQYF. CDR3 coding DNA: TGCAGTGCTAGAGATCGACGGATGAGCTCCTACGAGCAGTACTTC. The chain carries TRBV20-1 and TRBJ2-7; D is ambiguous. CDR3 length: 15 residues. V was cut by 0 bases and J by 0 bases, with 12 bases left in between. Germline loops: CDR1 DFQATT, CDR2 SNEGSKA (reference sequence).